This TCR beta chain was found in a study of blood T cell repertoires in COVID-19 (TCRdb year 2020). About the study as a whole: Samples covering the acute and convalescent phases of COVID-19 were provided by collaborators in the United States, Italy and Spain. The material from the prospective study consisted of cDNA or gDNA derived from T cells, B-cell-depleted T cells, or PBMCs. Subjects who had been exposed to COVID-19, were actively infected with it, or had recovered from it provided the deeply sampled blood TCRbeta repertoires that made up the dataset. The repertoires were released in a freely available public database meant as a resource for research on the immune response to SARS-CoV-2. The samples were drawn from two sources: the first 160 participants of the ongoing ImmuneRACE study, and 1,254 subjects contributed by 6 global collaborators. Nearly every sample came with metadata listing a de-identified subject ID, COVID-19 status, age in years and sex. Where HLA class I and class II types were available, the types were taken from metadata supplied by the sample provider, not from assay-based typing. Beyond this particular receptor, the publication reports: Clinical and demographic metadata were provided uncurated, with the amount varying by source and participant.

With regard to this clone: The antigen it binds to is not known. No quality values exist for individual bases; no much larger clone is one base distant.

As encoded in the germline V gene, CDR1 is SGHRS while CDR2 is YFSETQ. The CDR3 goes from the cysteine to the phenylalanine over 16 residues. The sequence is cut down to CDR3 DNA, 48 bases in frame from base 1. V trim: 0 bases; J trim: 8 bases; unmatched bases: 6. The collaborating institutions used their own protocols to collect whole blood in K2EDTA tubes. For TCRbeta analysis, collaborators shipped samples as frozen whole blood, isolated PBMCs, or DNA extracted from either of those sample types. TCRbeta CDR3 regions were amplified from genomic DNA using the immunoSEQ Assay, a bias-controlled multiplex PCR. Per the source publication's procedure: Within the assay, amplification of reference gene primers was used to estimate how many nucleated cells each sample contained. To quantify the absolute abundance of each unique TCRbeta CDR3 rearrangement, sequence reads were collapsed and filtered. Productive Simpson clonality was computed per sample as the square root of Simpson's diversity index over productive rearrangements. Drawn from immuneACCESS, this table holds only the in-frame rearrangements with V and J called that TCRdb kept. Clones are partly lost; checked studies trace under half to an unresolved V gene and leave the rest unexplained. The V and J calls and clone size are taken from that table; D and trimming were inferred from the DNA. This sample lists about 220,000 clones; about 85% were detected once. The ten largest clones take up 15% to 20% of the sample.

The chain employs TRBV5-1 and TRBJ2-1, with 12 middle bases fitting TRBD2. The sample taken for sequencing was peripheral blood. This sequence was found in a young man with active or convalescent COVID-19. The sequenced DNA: TGCGCCAGCAGCTTGGCCGGGACTAGCGGGTCCTATGAGCAGTTCTTC. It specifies CASSLAGTSGSYEQFF.